The sequence of this T cell receptor (beta chain) was determined in a study of a mutant IDH1 vaccine in newly diagnosed glioma. Study context: Among treated patients, roughly 62% were male and approximately 40% female, and mean age was 40.4 years. Regarding the study as a whole: Pseudoprogression appears to have had no connection to changes in top peripheral T cell clonotypes.

Only in-frame clones appear in the TCRdb table, and some are missing; sequencing was by immunoSEQ multiplex PCR. Of about 66,000 clones in the sample, about 86% were seen once. In germline, CDR1 is SGHAT, CDR2 FQDESV (reference sequence). Trimming stripped 5 bases from V and 5 bases from J, with 16 bases between. The CDR3 spans 14 residues. This clone turned up a few times. Its antigen is unidentified. Time point specified: baseline, week 1 (first vaccination visit). Treatment noted: pre-vaccination baseline after standard-of-care therapy. In every donor, the tumor was a new WHO grade 3 or 4 IDH1-mutant, ATRX-lost astrocytoma.

The sequences come from PBMCs, collected from a glioma patient treated with radiotherapy, temozolomide or both. J is TRBJ2-7 and V is TRBV11-1; D not resolved. The TCR comes from a man aged 25-40 years with glioma. The CDR3 DNA is TGTGCCAGCAGCCAGCGACTGAGGAGCAACGAGCAGTACTTC. This codes for CASSQRLRSNEQYF. Using reference TRBV11-1 and TRBJ2-7 for the parts outside the CDR3, the full variable domain is EAEVAQSPRYKITEKSQAVAFWCDPISGHATLYWYRQILGQGPELLVQFQDESVVDDSQLPKDRFSAERLKGVDSTLKIQPAELGDSAMYLCASSQRLRSNEQYFGPGTRLTVT.